This T cell receptor beta chain was sequenced during a study of early T cells in non-severe SARS-CoV-2 infection. Study background: Investigators sequenced bulk RNA drawn from unsorted whole blood, and chains remained unpaired.

This CDR3 has 15 residues. The junction had 5 bases not matched to a gene; V was cut back by 0 bases and J by 3 bases. Looked up from germline, CDR1 is KGHSH and CDR2 is LQKENI. TCRdb ran MiXCR on the 5' RACE reads and lists one entry per CDR3 protein. The sample consists of about 80,000 distinct CDR3 sequences, over 10% of them appearing once. The sequence was obtained from an adult who was a healthcare worker with PCR-confirmed SARS-CoV-2 infection or an uninfected control (not recorded which). The rearrangement joins TRBV18 to TRBJ2-7, with 7 bases identical to TRBD1. Sequenced: whole blood. The chain's CDR3 is CASSPPSGTDYEQYF. The DNA of the CDR3 is TGTGCCAGCTCACCACCGTCCGGGACAGACTACGAGCAGTACTTC.